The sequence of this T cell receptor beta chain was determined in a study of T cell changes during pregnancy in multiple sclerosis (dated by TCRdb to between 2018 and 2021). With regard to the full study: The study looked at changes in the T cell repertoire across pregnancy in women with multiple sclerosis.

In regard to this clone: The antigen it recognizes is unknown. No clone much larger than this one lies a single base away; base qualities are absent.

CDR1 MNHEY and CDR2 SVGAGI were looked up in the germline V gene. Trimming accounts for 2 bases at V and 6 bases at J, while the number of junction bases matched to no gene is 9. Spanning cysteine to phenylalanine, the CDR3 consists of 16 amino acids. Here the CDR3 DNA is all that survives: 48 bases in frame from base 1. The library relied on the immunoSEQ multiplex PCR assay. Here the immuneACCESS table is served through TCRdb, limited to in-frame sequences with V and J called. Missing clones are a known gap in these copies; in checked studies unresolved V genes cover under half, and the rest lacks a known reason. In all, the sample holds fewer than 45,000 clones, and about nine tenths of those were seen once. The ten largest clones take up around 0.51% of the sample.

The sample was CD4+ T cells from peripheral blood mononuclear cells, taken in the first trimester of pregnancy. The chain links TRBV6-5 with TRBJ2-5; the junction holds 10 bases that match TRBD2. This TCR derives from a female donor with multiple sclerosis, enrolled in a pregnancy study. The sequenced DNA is TGTGCCAGCAGTTACGCTAGCGGGAGAGGAGAACAGACCCAGTACTTC. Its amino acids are CASSYASGRGEQTQYF.